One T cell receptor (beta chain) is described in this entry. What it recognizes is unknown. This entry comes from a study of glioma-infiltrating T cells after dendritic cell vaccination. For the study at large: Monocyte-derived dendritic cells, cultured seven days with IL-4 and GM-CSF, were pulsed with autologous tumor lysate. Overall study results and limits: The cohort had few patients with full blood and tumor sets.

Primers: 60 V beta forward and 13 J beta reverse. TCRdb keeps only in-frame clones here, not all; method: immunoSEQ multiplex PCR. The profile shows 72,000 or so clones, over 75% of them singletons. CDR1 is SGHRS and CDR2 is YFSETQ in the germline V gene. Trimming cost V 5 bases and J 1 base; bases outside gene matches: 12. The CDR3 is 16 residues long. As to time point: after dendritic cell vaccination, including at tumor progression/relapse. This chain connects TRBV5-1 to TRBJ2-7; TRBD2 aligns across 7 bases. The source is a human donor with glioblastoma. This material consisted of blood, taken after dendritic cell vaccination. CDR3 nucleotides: TGCGCCAGCAGTCCGGCTAGCGGACTGAAGTCCTACGAGCAGTACTTC. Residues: CASSPASGLKSYEQYF.